A selection of T cell receptor beta chains follows, all from one sample in a study of blood T cell repertoires in COVID-19. This table comes from immunoSEQ multiplex PCR, and its TCRdb copy is limited to in-frame clones, with some not included. Of about 130,000 clones in the sample, roughly 74% are singletons; the top ten hold approximately 6%. Material for sequencing was peripheral blood. The receptors were gathered from a man aged 80 or over with COVID-19, enrolled during active disease. Each CDR3 is given with its conserved first and last residue. The order of the fields is D gene, clone size, V gene, J gene, CDR3 protein, CDR3 DNA. The D gene is left open where the match is weak. A clone size is listed for some rows: how often the clone was seen (once, few, many), or a class if it is expanded.

D: TRBD1
size: .
V: TRBV5-5
J: TRBJ2-7
CDR3: CASSLVAGGFSYEQYF
DNA: TGTGCCAGCAGCTTGGTGGCAGGGGGATTCTCCTACGAGCAGTACTTC

D: TRBD1
size: .
V: TRBV2
J: TRBJ1-1
CDR3: CASSEALFGTESKAFF
DNA: TGTGCCAGCAGTGAAGCGCTTTTTGGGACAGAGAGTAAAGCTTTCTTT

D: .
size: .
V: TRBV2
J: TRBJ1-5
CDR3: CASSEGRLRNQPQHF
DNA: TGTGCCAGCAGTGAGGGGCGTCTACGAAATCAGCCCCAGCATTTT

D: .
size: .
V: TRBV7-3
J: TRBJ2-1
CDR3: CASSIGKGSEYEQFF
DNA: TGTGCCAGCAGCATCGGAAAGGGGTCGGAGTATGAGCAGTTCTTC

D: TRBD1
size: .
V: TRBV3-1/TRBV3-2
J: TRBJ2-3
CDR3: CASSPTTGADTQYF
DNA: TGTGCCAGCAGCCCGACGACAGGGGCAGATACGCAGTATTTT

D: .
size: .
V: TRBV7-9
J: TRBJ2-7
CDR3: CASSPDSYERQYF
DNA: TGTGCCAGCAGCCCGGACAGCTACGAGCGGCAGTACTTC

D: .
size: .
V: TRBV18
J: TRBJ2-2
CDR3: CASSPPSQGNTGELFF
DNA: TGTGCCAGCTCACCACCCTCACAGGGGAACACCGGGGAGCTGTTTTTT

D: TRBD1
size: once
V: TRBV7-2
J: TRBJ1-2
CDR3: CASSRQVDRVNYGYTF
DNA: TGTGCCAGCAGCCGCCAAGTGGACAGGGTTAACTATGGCTACACCTTC

D: .
size: .
V: TRBV6-2/TRBV6-3
J: TRBJ1-1
CDR3: CASSYSAGSRTEAFF
DNA: TGTGCCAGCAGTTACTCAGCAGGGTCGCGAACTGAAGCTTTCTTT

D: TRBD2
size: .
V: TRBV19
J: TRBJ2-3
CDR3: CASSGRDYRDTQYF
DNA: TGTGCCAGTAGTGGCCGGGACTACAGGGATACGCAGTATTTT

D: .
size: once
V: TRBV11-2
J: TRBJ1-6
CDR3: CASSGRQDGGSSYNSPLHF
DNA: TGTGCCAGCAGCGGGCGGCAAGATGGGGGGAGCTCCTATAATTCACCCCTCCACTTT

D: TRBD1
size: .
V: TRBV7-2
J: TRBJ2-5
CDR3: CASSLGQGRRETQYF
DNA: TGTGCCAGCAGCCTAGGACAGGGGAGGCGAGAGACCCAGTACTTC

D: .
size: .
V: TRBV5-8
J: TRBJ2-7
CDR3: CASSPRGRGHLSEQYF
DNA: TGTGCCAGCAGCCCCCGCGGGCGGGGCCACCTCAGCGAGCAGTACTTC

D: .
size: .
V: TRBV2
J: TRBJ1-5
CDR3: CASSGQGNQPQHF
DNA: TGTGCCAGCAGTGGACAGGGCAATCAGCCCCAGCATTTT

D: .
size: few
V: TRBV10-2
J: TRBJ1-2
CDR3: CASSKQGPPGYGYTF
DNA: TGCGCCAGCAGTAAACAGGGTCCCCCAGGCTATGGCTACACCTTC

D: TRBD1
size: .
V: TRBV11-2
J: TRBJ1-2
CDR3: CASSLTGSYGYTF
DNA: TGTGCCAGCAGCCTGACAGGGAGCTATGGCTACACCTTC

D: .
size: .
V: TRBV5-5
J: TRBJ1-2
CDR3: CASSAQGGRDYGYTF
DNA: TGTGCCAGCAGCGCGCAGGGAGGGCGGGACTATGGCTACACCTTC

D: TRBD1
size: .
V: TRBV7-3
J: TRBJ1-1
CDR3: CASSQTGAWEAFF
DNA: TGTGCCAGCAGCCAGACAGGGGCATGGGAAGCTTTCTTT

D: TRBD1
size: .
V: TRBV9
J: TRBJ2-1
CDR3: CASSVALGQTYNEQFF
DNA: TGTGCCAGCAGCGTAGCTTTGGGACAGACCTACAATGAGCAGTTCTTC

D: .
size: .
V: TRBV5-1
J: TRBJ2-1
CDR3: CASSFARGSYNEQFF
DNA: TGCGCCAGCAGCTTCGCCCGGGGTTCCTACAATGAGCAGTTCTTC

D: TRBD2
size: .
V: TRBV11-2
J: TRBJ2-7
CDR3: CASSGGRVYEQYF
DNA: TGTGCCAGCAGCGGAGGGAGGGTTTACGAGCAGTACTTC

D: .
size: .
V: TRBV3-1/TRBV3-2
J: TRBJ2-7
CDR3: CASSRTMGNEQYF
DNA: TGTGCCAGCAGCCGGACAATGGGAAACGAGCAGTACTTC

D: TRBD1
size: .
V: TRBV6-5
J: TRBJ1-2
CDR3: CASSTGGADYGYTF
DNA: TGTGCCAGCAGTACAGGGGGCGCGGACTATGGCTACACCTTC

D: .
size: .
V: TRBV28
J: TRBJ2-7
CDR3: CASSKTDRALQYF
DNA: TGTGCCAGCAGCAAAACTGACAGAGCCCTACAGTACTTC

D: .
size: .
V: TRBV5-4
J: TRBJ2-7
CDR3: CASSSWGDEQYF
DNA: TGTGCCAGCAGCTCTTGGGGGGACGAGCAGTACTTC

D: TRBD1
size: .
V: TRBV4-1
J: TRBJ1-2
CDR3: CASSQDRGMGGYTF
DNA: TGCGCCAGCAGCCAAGACAGGGGGATGGGTGGCTACACCTTC

D: TRBD2
size: .
V: TRBV11-3
J: TRBJ2-2
CDR3: CASTIGLAGYTGELFF
DNA: TGTGCCAGCACCATTGGACTAGCGGGATACACCGGGGAGCTGTTTTTT

D: TRBD2
size: .
V: TRBV28
J: TRBJ2-1
CDR3: CASRLAGWYGNEQFF
DNA: TGTGCCAGCAGGTTAGCGGGCTGGTACGGGAATGAGCAGTTCTTC

D: .
size: .
V: TRBV6-5
J: TRBJ2-7
CDR3: CASSYSRTLNEQYF
DNA: TGTGCCAGCAGTTACTCGCGCACTCTCAACGAGCAGTACTTC

D: TRBD1
size: .
V: TRBV28
J: TRBJ1-2
CDR3: CASRTGHRSGYTF
DNA: TGTGCCAGCCGGACAGGGCATCGGAGTGGCTACACCTTC

D: .
size: .
V: TRBV6-2/TRBV6-3
J: TRBJ1-2
CDR3: CASSKRQVELYGYTF
DNA: TGTGCCAGCAGCAAACGCCAGGTCGAATTATATGGCTACACCTTC

D: TRBD2
size: .
V: TRBV5-5
J: TRBJ2-1
CDR3: CASSWISGSTGNEQFF
DNA: TGTGCCAGCAGCTGGATTAGCGGGAGTACGGGGAATGAGCAGTTCTTC

D: .
size: .
V: TRBV27
J: TRBJ1-3
CDR3: CASRRSKEGNTIYF
DNA: TGTGCCAGCAGACGGTCCAAGGAGGGAAACACCATATATTTT

D: TRBD1
size: .
V: TRBV5-1
J: TRBJ1-4
CDR3: CASSLTGPATNEKLFF
DNA: TGCGCCAGCAGCCTGACAGGGCCCGCAACTAATGAAAAACTGTTTTTT

D: .
size: .
V: TRBV27
J: TRBJ1-5
CDR3: CASSLSLSQPQHF
DNA: TGTGCCAGCAGTTTATCACTCTCTCAGCCCCAGCATTTT

D: TRBD2
size: .
V: TRBV29-1
J: TRBJ2-3
CDR3: CSVVPTSGITDTQYF
DNA: TGCAGCGTTGTCCCGACTAGCGGTATCACAGATACGCAGTATTTT

D: .
size: .
V: TRBV5-1
J: TRBJ2-2
CDR3: CASSLSTPNTGELFF
DNA: TGCGCCAGCAGCTTGTCGACACCGAACACCGGGGAGCTGTTTTTT

D: TRBD1
size: few
V: TRBV27
J: TRBJ1-2
CDR3: CASSQGQGSYGYTF
DNA: TGTGCCAGCAGTCAAGGACAGGGGTCGTATGGCTACACCTTC

D: TRBD1
size: .
V: TRBV6-5
J: TRBJ1-5
CDR3: CASSYSRYRGNQPQHF
DNA: TGTGCCAGCAGTTACTCTCGGTACAGGGGTAATCAGCCCCAGCATTTT

D: TRBD2
size: .
V: TRBV15
J: TRBJ2-1
CDR3: CATSREGGLAGRSSYNEQFF
DNA: TGTGCCACCAGCAGAGAGGGGGGACTAGCGGGTCGTAGCTCCTACAATGAGCAGTTCTTC

D: .
size: .
V: TRBV9
J: TRBJ2-1
CDR3: CASSVRDSYNEQFF
DNA: TGTGCCAGCAGCGTGCGGGACAGCTACAATGAGCAGTTCTTC